The rows below give T cell receptor beta chains drawn from one sample of a study of early T cells in non-severe SARS-CoV-2 infection. From the 5' RACE reads, TCRdb called clonotypes with MiXCR, one entry per CDR3 protein. The sample lists tens of thousands of distinct CDR3 sequences, approximately 15% occurring once. The sample comprised whole blood. Receptors were obtained from an adult who was a healthcare worker with PCR-confirmed SARS-CoV-2 infection or an uninfected control (not recorded which). Both conserved end residues are part of each CDR3. The D gene is left open where the match is weak. The size entry is marked missing in some rows and otherwise reads once, few, many or a size class.

j_gene: TRBJ2-7
v_gene: TRBV25-1
abundance: NA
d_gene: NA
CDR3aa: CASSVQASYEQYF
CDR3nt: TGTGCCAGCAGTGTCCAGGCCTCCTACGAGCAGTACTTC

j_gene: TRBJ2-7
v_gene: TRBV18
abundance: once
d_gene: NA
CDR3aa: CASSPATAPRSSYEQYF
CDR3nt: TGTGCCAGCTCACCAGCGACGGCGCCCCGGAGCTCCTACGAGCAGTACTTC

j_gene: TRBJ1-1
v_gene: TRBV25-1
abundance: NA
d_gene: NA
CDR3aa: CASSEYGDTEAFF
CDR3nt: TGTGCCAGCAGTGAATATGGGGACACTGAAGCTTTCTTT

j_gene: TRBJ2-1
v_gene: TRBV7-3
abundance: many
d_gene: NA
CDR3aa: CASSSRKGQFF
CDR3nt: TGTGCCAGCAGCTCCCGGAAGGGGCAGTTCTTC

j_gene: TRBJ2-3
v_gene: TRBV7-6
abundance: many
d_gene: NA
CDR3aa: CASSPPRGPDTQYF
CDR3nt: TGTGCCAGCAGTCCACCTCGGGGGCCAGATACGCAGTATTTT

j_gene: TRBJ1-6
v_gene: TRBV7-9
abundance: many
d_gene: NA
CDR3aa: CASSFRGPDNSPLHF
CDR3nt: TGTGCCAGCAGCTTCCGAGGGCCGGATAATTCACCCCTCCACTTT

j_gene: TRBJ2-2
v_gene: TRBV28
abundance: few
d_gene: NA
CDR3aa: CASSLLAGSNTGELFF
CDR3nt: TGTGCCAGCAGTTTACTTGCGGGCTCAAACACCGGGGAGCTGTTTTTT

j_gene: TRBJ2-7
v_gene: TRBV20-1
abundance: few
d_gene: NA
CDR3aa: CSAAFPLEQYF
CDR3nt: TGCAGTGCTGCCTTTCCACTCGAGCAGTACTTC

j_gene: TRBJ2-3
v_gene: TRBV7-6
abundance: few
d_gene: NA
CDR3aa: CASSPQIDATDTQYF
CDR3nt: TGTGCCAGCAGCCCCCAGATAGACGCGACAGATACGCAGTATTTT

j_gene: TRBJ1-1
v_gene: TRBV16
abundance: many
d_gene: NA
CDR3aa: CASSQFSAPLNTEAFF
CDR3nt: TGTGCCAGCAGCCAATTTTCCGCTCCTTTGAACACTGAAGCTTTCTTT

j_gene: TRBJ1-2
v_gene: TRBV11-2
abundance: NA
d_gene: NA
CDR3aa: CASSSTGNYGYTF
CDR3nt: TGTGCCAGCAGCTCTACAGGAAACTATGGCTACACCTTC

j_gene: TRBJ2-7
v_gene: TRBV18
abundance: many
d_gene: NA
CDR3aa: CASSPSADSYEQYF
CDR3nt: TGTGCCAGCTCACCATCGGCGGACTCCTACGAGCAGTACTTC

j_gene: TRBJ2-5
v_gene: TRBV10-3
abundance: NA
d_gene: TRBD1
CDR3aa: CAHADRAGETQYF
CDR3nt: TGTGCCCACGCGGACAGGGCGGGCGAGACCCAGTACTTC

j_gene: TRBJ2-2
v_gene: TRBV5-1
abundance: NA
d_gene: TRBD1
CDR3aa: CASSLGQGPGTGELFF
CDR3nt: TGCGCCAGCAGCTTGGGACAGGGCCCGGGCACCGGGGAGCTGTTTTTT

j_gene: TRBJ1-1
v_gene: TRBV20-1
abundance: NA
d_gene: NA
CDR3aa: CSAPRSTEAFF
CDR3nt: TGCAGTGCTCCCAGGTCAACTGAAGCTTTCTTT

j_gene: TRBJ1-2
v_gene: TRBV7-2
abundance: NA
d_gene: TRBD1
CDR3aa: CASSLSRGFYLGGYTF
CDR3nt: TGTGCCAGCAGCTTATCCAGGGGGTTCTATTTAGGTGGCTACACCTTC

j_gene: TRBJ2-7
v_gene: TRBV11-2
abundance: few
d_gene: NA
CDR3aa: CASSSFKETEQYF
CDR3nt: TGTGCCAGCAGCTCCTTCAAAGAAACCGAGCAGTACTTC

j_gene: TRBJ1-1
v_gene: TRBV28
abundance: few
d_gene: NA
CDR3aa: CASKLGGFDTEAFF
CDR3nt: TGTGCCAGCAAATTAGGAGGTTTCGACACTGAAGCTTTCTTT

j_gene: TRBJ1-3
v_gene: TRBV27
abundance: few
d_gene: NA
CDR3aa: CASSLSAVSGNTIYF
CDR3nt: TGTGCCAGCAGTTTAAGTGCAGTCTCTGGAAACACCATATATTTT

j_gene: TRBJ1-1
v_gene: TRBV28
abundance: few
d_gene: TRBD1
CDR3aa: CASSPTGTGTTEAFF
CDR3nt: TGTGCCAGCAGTCCTACCGGGACAGGGACCACTGAAGCTTTCTTT

j_gene: TRBJ2-1
v_gene: TRBV6-1
abundance: few
d_gene: NA
CDR3aa: CASTPSRAGGISEQFF
CDR3nt: TGTGCCAGCACCCCTTCCCGGGCAGGTGGGATAAGTGAGCAGTTCTTC

j_gene: TRBJ2-1
v_gene: TRBV6-6
abundance: NA
d_gene: NA
CDR3aa: CASTYTGGGPGNEQFF
CDR3nt: TGTGCCAGCACCTACACCGGAGGGGGGCCGGGCAATGAGCAGTTCTTC

j_gene: TRBJ1-1
v_gene: TRBV29-1
abundance: NA
d_gene: NA
CDR3aa: CSVEVTGAEAFF
CDR3nt: TGCAGCGTTGAAGTGACAGGCGCTGAAGCTTTCTTT

j_gene: TRBJ1-2
v_gene: TRBV20-1
abundance: many
d_gene: NA
CDR3aa: CSASTAKGGYTF
CDR3nt: TGCAGTGCTAGTACCGCAAAGGGGGGCTACACCTTC

j_gene: TRBJ2-6
v_gene: TRBV2
abundance: NA
d_gene: NA
CDR3aa: CASKQGGANVLTF
CDR3nt: TGTGCCAGCAAACAGGGTGGGGCCAACGTCCTGACTTTC

j_gene: TRBJ2-7
v_gene: TRBV6-2/TRBV6-3
abundance: few
d_gene: TRBD1
CDR3aa: CASSPGTGYPYEQYF
CDR3nt: TGTGCCAGCAGCCCCGGGACAGGCTATCCCTACGAGCAGTACTTC

j_gene: TRBJ1-2
v_gene: TRBV11-2
abundance: few
d_gene: NA
CDR3aa: CASSLFASRGYTF
CDR3nt: TGTGCCAGCAGCTTGTTCGCGTCGCGTGGCTACACCTTC

j_gene: TRBJ2-7
v_gene: TRBV10-2
abundance: NA
d_gene: NA
CDR3aa: CASSESGSLSYEQYF
CDR3nt: TGCGCCAGCAGTGAGTCTGGCAGCCTCTCCTACGAGCAGTACTTC

j_gene: TRBJ1-2
v_gene: TRBV12-3/TRBV12-4
abundance: many
d_gene: TRBD1
CDR3aa: CASSSGTGGQSYGYTF
CDR3nt: TGTGCCAGCTCTTCTGGGACAGGGGGCCAAAGCTATGGCTACACCTTC

j_gene: TRBJ1-4
v_gene: TRBV6-2/TRBV6-3
abundance: NA
d_gene: TRBD1
CDR3aa: CASSFPNRGKATNEKLFF
CDR3nt: TGTGCCAGCAGTTTTCCAAACAGGGGAAAGGCAACTAATGAAAAACTGTTTTTT

j_gene: TRBJ2-7
v_gene: TRBV7-9
abundance: NA
d_gene: NA
CDR3aa: CASSEQSAYEQYF
CDR3nt: TGTGCCAGCAGCGAACAATCCGCCTACGAGCAGTACTTC

j_gene: TRBJ2-5
v_gene: TRBV5-1
abundance: few
d_gene: NA
CDR3aa: CASSTPGANQETQYF
CDR3nt: TGCGCCAGCAGCACGCCCGGGGCAAACCAAGAGACCCAGTACTTC

j_gene: TRBJ2-7
v_gene: TRBV20-1
abundance: many
d_gene: NA
CDR3aa: CSARLTGSSYEQYF
CDR3nt: TGCAGTGCTAGATTAACAGGATCCTCCTACGAGCAGTACTTC

j_gene: TRBJ2-5
v_gene: TRBV28
abundance: NA
d_gene: TRBD1
CDR3aa: CATQGAPQETQYF
CDR3nt: TGTGCCACACAGGGGGCACCGCAAGAGACCCAGTACTTC

j_gene: TRBJ1-1
v_gene: TRBV5-4
abundance: few
d_gene: NA
CDR3aa: CASERGGTMNTEAFF
CDR3nt: TGTGCCAGCGAAAGGGGAGGGACGATGAACACTGAAGCTTTCTTT

j_gene: TRBJ1-1
v_gene: TRBV20-1
abundance: NA
d_gene: TRBD1
CDR3aa: CSASGTGGITEAFF
CDR3nt: TGCAGTGCTAGCGGGACAGGGGGAATCACTGAAGCTTTCTTT

j_gene: TRBJ1-2
v_gene: TRBV6-4
abundance: NA
d_gene: NA
CDR3aa: CASSDSPLRYGYTF
CDR3nt: TGTGCCAGCAGTGACTCGCCTCTACGCTATGGCTACACCTTC

j_gene: TRBJ2-2
v_gene: TRBV12-5
abundance: NA
d_gene: NA
CDR3aa: CASGPSTGELFF
CDR3nt: TGTGCTAGTGGTCCGAGCACCGGGGAGCTGTTTTTT

j_gene: TRBJ1-1
v_gene: TRBV19
abundance: NA
d_gene: NA
CDR3aa: CASYLGGANTEAFF
CDR3nt: TGTGCCAGTTACTTGGGGGGGGCTAATACTGAAGCTTTCTTT